This T cell receptor (beta chain) was recorded in a study of regulatory T cells in long-lasting Graves disease. Study-level findings and limits: The TCR repertoire of persistent Graves' patients was less diverse than that of newly diagnosed ones. Blood alone, not thyroid tissue, was studied.

Time point noted: newly diagnosed GD, antithyroid drugs for less than 3 months. PBMC RNA was the source of the TCR library. As a group, patients came from one endocrinology department in Xi'an, China. In its sample, this clonotype was seen many times. The antigen is undetermined. Germline trimming cut 1 base from V and 5 bases from J; bases unmatched to any gene: 5. Germline CDR1 MGHRA, CDR2 YSYEKL. The CDR3 covers 16 residues. Libraries of TCR beta came from iRepertoire HTBI primers plus Arm-PCR of CDR3 regions. TCRdb processed the multiplex PCR reads anew with MiXCR; each CDR3 protein has one entry. The table lists around 250,000 distinct CDR3 sequences, about 20% of them singletons. These sequences were also reported in another study, on T cells in Graves' hyperthyroidism and ophthalmopathy. As that study records: Recently diagnosed hyperthyroidism of less than 2 months' duration affected patients aged 18 to 65.

This TCR was recovered from a woman younger than 45 with Graves disease. The sample here was peripheral blood mononuclear cells (PBMCs), taken at new diagnosis, from a patient treated with antithyroid drugs. The genes are TRBV4-1 and TRBJ1-3; 10 nucleotides match TRBD1. CDR3 nucleotides: TGCGCCAGCAGCCAAGTGGGACAGGGGCGCAGAAACACCATATATTTT. Its protein product is CASSQVGQGRRNTIYF.